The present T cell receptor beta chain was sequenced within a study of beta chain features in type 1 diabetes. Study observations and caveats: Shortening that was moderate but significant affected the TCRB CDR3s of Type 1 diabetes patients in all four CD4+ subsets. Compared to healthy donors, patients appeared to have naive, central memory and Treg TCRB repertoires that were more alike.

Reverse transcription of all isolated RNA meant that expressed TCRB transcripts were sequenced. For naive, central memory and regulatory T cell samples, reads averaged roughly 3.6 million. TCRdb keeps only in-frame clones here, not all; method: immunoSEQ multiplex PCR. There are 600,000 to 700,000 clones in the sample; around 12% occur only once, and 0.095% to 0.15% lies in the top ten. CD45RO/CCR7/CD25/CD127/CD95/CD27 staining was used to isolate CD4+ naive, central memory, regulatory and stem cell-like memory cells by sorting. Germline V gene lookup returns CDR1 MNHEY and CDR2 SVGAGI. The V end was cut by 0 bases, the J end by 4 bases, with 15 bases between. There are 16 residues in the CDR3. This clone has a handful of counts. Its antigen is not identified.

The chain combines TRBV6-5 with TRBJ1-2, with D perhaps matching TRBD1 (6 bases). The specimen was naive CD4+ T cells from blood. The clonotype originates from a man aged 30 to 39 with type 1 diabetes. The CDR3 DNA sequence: TGTGCCAGCAGTTACTCGAATGGGGGGCCCAGCTATGGCTACACCTTC. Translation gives CASSYSNGGPSYGYTF.